A single sample gave rise to the 6 T cell receptor beta chains below, sequenced in a study of cytomegalovirus exposure and HLA in healthy donors. Amplification used 60 Vbeta primers and 13 Jbeta primers. Using immunoSEQ multiplex PCR, the repertoire was profiled, and TCRdb retains in-frame clones only, with some absent. Found here are 100,000 or so clones; the top ten clones hold roughly 3.5%. Input material: PBMCs. The source of these receptors is a woman in her twenties or thirties in good health and CMV-seronegative.

This rearrangement joins TRBV11-2 to TRBJ2-6; weak D call: TRBD2 (7 bases). This CDR3 is 16 amino acids long. The germline V gene encodes CDR1 SGHAT and CDR2 FQNNGV. V lost 0 bases and J 4 bases, leaving 10 bases between the germline ends. CDR3 coding DNA: TGTGCCAGCAGCTTAGATGGGGGGGCCGGGGCCAACGTCCTGACTTTC. This encodes CASSLDGGAGANVLTF.

The CDR3 DNA sequence: TGCGCCAGCAGCCAAGAAGGACAGATAACCCAGATTCTAGCCAAAAACATTCAGTACTTC. It yields the protein CASSQEGQITQILAKNIQYF. The V gene is TRBV4-1, the J gene TRBJ2-4, with D maybe TRBD1 (6 bases). Trimming removed 0 bases at V and 0 bases at J, with 21 bases between. The CDR3 loop spans 20 amino acids. Per germline, CDR1 MGHRA and CDR2 YSYEKL.

For this clone: An end of the junction does not agree with germline; a read error may underlie this. The genes are TRBV7-7 and TRBJ2-1; TRBD1 aligns across 10 bases. CDR3 length: 15 amino acids. The V gene's germline CDR1 is SSHAT and CDR2 FNYEAQ (reference sequence). CDR3 DNA sequence: TGTGCTAGCAGCCTGGGACAGGGGAGGCACAATGAGCAGTTCTTC. It specifies CASSLGQGRHNEQFF.

V gene TRBV13 combines with J gene TRBJ1-1, with D perhaps matching TRBD1 (5 bases). CDR3 length equals 12 residues. Germline CDR1 and CDR2: PRHDT and FYEKMQ (reference sequence). The V end was cut by 3 bases, the J end by 8 bases, with 10 bases between. The CDR3 here is CASSFGAGEAFF. CDR3 DNA: TGTGCCAGCAGCTTCGGGGCGGGGGAAGCTTTCTTT. Using reference TRBV13 and TRBJ1-1 for the parts outside the CDR3, the full variable domain is AAGVIQSPRHLIKEKRETATLKCYPIPRHDTVYWYQQGPGQDPQFLISFYEKMQSDKGSIPDRFSAQQFSDYHSELNMSSLELGDSALYFCASSFGAGEAFFGQGTRLTVV.

Here the CDR3 reads CASSVEGRGEKLFF. CDR3 DNA sequence: TGTGCCAGCAGCGTAGAGGGAAGGGGTGAAAAACTGTTTTTT. This sequence joins TRBV9 and TRBJ1-4; weak D call: TRBD1 (5 bases). The CDR3 runs 14 residues. Trimming shortened V by 0 bases and J by 7 bases, and 10 bases separated the two germline ends. The germline gives CDR1 SGDLS, CDR2 YYNGEE.

V gene TRBV28 combines with J gene TRBJ2-7; 14 positions agree with TRBD2. CDR1 and CDR2 (germline): MDHEN, SYDVKM. After removal of 7 bases from V and 2 bases from J, the junction contained 7 bases not matched to a gene. The CDR3 has 16 amino acids. The CDR3 spells CASTRTSGGFTYEQYF. For the CDR3, the DNA is TGTGCCAGCACCCGGACTAGCGGGGGGTTCACCTACGAGCAGTACTTC. Together with reference TRBV28 and TRBJ2-7, the CDR3 gives the full variable domain: DVKVTQSSRYLVKRTGEKVFLECVQDMDHENMFWYRQDPGLGLRLIYFSYDVKMKEKGDIPEGYSVSREKKERFSLILESASTNQTSMYLCASTRTSGGFTYEQYFGPGTRLTVT.